This T cell receptor (beta chain) was recovered during a study of shared clonotypes between healthy human individuals. For the study at large: Two women and a few men aged 18 to 49 made up the donors. Each donor's CD4 naive and CD4 memory cells filled three plates apiece, CD8 naive two, and CD8 memory one.

The CDR3 covers 14 residues. V dropped 6 bases and J dropped 2; count of bases not matched to a gene: 5. Germline V gene data show CDR1 as SNHLY and CDR2 as FYNNEI. Concerning this clone itself: Its antigen is not known.

Whole-study results and caveats: Sampling used blood alone; tissue repertoires probably differ.

Genomic DNA of each subset was evenly split across several immunoSEQ plates. This table comes from immunoSEQ multiplex PCR, and its TCRdb copy is limited to in-frame clones, with some not included. The table shows 400,000 to 600,000 clones, with approximately 95% occurring only once. The genes are TRBV2 and TRBJ2-7; 9 bases match TRBD1. The TCR originated in a woman aged 25-40 years in good health. The sample consisted of naive CD4+ T cells sorted from blood. The subset: CD45RA+ positively selected. The CDR3 DNA is TGTGCCAGCAGCTCCGGGACAGGGCCCTACGAGCAGTACTTC. It encodes CASSSGTGPYEQYF.